This T cell receptor beta chain was recovered during a study of naive CD8 T cells in extremely preterm neonates (dated by TCRdb to about 2017). For the study in its entirety: Sorted naive CD8+ T cells from four age groups (extremely preterm neonates, term neonates, young children and adults) were used in the study to compare TCRbeta CDR3 repertoires.

Beyond this particular receptor, the publication reports: A small sample size and variable productive template counts among preterm samples were noted by the authors as limitations. Prospective longitudinal studies of preterm and term neonates were called for by the authors so that T cell development could be tracked within individuals. Preterm CDR3s were shorter, with fewer N additions and less junctional trimming, and were closer to germline than those of older groups. A larger fraction of CDR3 nucleotide sequences was shared among preterm neonates (roughly 2.7%) than among term neonates (roughly 0.4%), young children (0.03%) and adults (around 0.01%). Preterm neonates showed significantly lower iChao1 richness than every other age group (p < 0.05) along with an even clone distribution, indicating a less rich repertoire.

The preterm samples were obtained from several extremely preterm deliveries at roughly 23-28 weeks of gestation. The study left out pregnancies involving fetal demise, active maternal HSV infection or known maternal HIV infection. A FACSAria III cell sorter was used to sort live, Annexin V-negative naive CD8+ T cells (CD3+CD8+CD45RA+CCR7+). Between roughly 20,000 and 110,000 naive CD8+ T cells were sorted per sample. Mixed venous-arterial cord blood was collected with preassembled standardized sampling kits. Cord blood stayed at room temperature and was processed within 4 hours after collection. Mononuclear cells were isolated from diluted blood by Ficoll-Paque density gradient centrifugation. Mononuclear cells were cryopreserved in 10% DMSO with about 90% FBS and stored long term at -150°C before sorting. Thawed cells were stained with Annexin V and antibodies against CD3, CD8, CCR7 and CD45RA. The DNeasy Blood and Tissue Kit was used to extract genomic DNA from sorted cell pellets that had been snap-frozen.

Looking up the germline V gene yields CDR1 SGHAT and CDR2 FQNNGV. Measured from the cysteine to the phenylalanine, the CDR3 is 12 residues long. Kept here is only the CDR3 DNA, which spans 36 bases and is read in frame from base 1. Trimming removed 1 base from V and 8 bases from J, leaving 8 bases between the germline ends. TCRbeta CDR3 regions were amplified from genomic DNA by a two-step, bias-controlled multiplex PCR. Primers specific for every TRBV and TRBJ gene segment were used in the multiplex PCR. The immunoSEQ Assay was used to generate TCRbeta repertoire data. Under the source paper's analysis protocol: To merge closely related sequences, reads went through filtering and clustering using a relative-frequency ratio and a modified nearest-neighbor algorithm. The V, D and J gene assignments for CDR3 sequences were based on IMGT annotation. Template counts were corrected for PCR amplification bias and quantified by comparison with synthetic TCR CDR3 analog sequences. Analyses were restricted to unique productive sequences, meaning in-frame CDR3 sequences without stop codons. Clonality, defined as 1 minus Pielou's evenness, and iChao1 richness were computed with the immunoSEQ Analyzer software. Statistical tests were run in JMP, with either Student's t-test or a non-parametric test chosen according to Shapiro-Wilk normality results. The table was pulled from immuneACCESS by TCRdb, which kept in-frame rearrangements only. Such tables lose some clones; where checked, under half of the loss comes from unresolved V genes, and the rest has no known cause. D and trimming come from the DNA, and the V and J calls and clone size come from that table. The sample has 20,000 or so clones on record, 88% of them singletons. The ten largest clones add up to around 0.89% of the sample.

In its sample, this clone was seen once. No antigen is known for it. Per-nucleotide qualities are absent, and no much larger clonotype sits a single base away. Different DNA sequences within this sample yield the same CDR3. The V and J segments used are TRBV11-2 and TRBJ1-2, with no reliable assignment of the D segment. Input material: naive CD8+ T cells from cord blood. The origin of this receptor is a boy who was born preterm. The sequenced DNA is TGTGCCAGCAGCTTAGGAGGTTACGGCTACACCTTC. The encoded protein is CASSLGGYGYTF.